Listed below are T cell receptor beta chains from one sample, sequenced in a study of blood T cell repertoires in COVID-19. TCRdb's table, derived via immunoSEQ multiplex PCR, lists solely in-frame clones and lacks some. The table lists 150,000 to 200,000 clones, less than 85% of them singletons. Specimen: PBMCs or T cells enriched from blood (not recorded which). These receptors originate from a middle-aged man who had recovered from COVID-19. Each CDR3 is given with its conserved first and last residue. Fields, in order: J gene, D gene, V gene, clone size, CDR3 DNA, CDR3 protein. D genes are given only for firm matches. Rows give clone size only sometimes, using once, few, many, or a class for an expanded clone.

>TRBJ1-5|TRBD1|TRBV6-1|-
TGTGCCAGCAGTGAAGCCCGTGGCGGGACAGGCCGCAATCAGCCCCAGCATTTT
CASSEARGGTGRNQPQHF
>TRBJ2-5|TRBD1|TRBV7-9|-
TGTGCCAGCAGCTTATTCCAGGGGGCAAGGGGAGAGACCCAGTACTTC
CASSLFQGARGETQYF
>TRBJ2-6|-|TRBV2|few
TGTGCCAGCAGGGAGGGCTCTGGGGCCAACGTCCTGACTTTC
CASREGSGANVLTF
>TRBJ1-1|-|TRBV7-9|-
TGTGCCAGCAGCTTTTCCCAAATGAACACTGAAGCTTTCTTT
CASSFSQMNTEAFF
>TRBJ2-3|-|TRBV7-9|-
TGTGCCAGCAGCCCGGAGGAGCGACTGGTCACAGATACGCAGTATTTT
CASSPEERLVTDTQYF
>TRBJ2-7|TRBD1|TRBV6-5|-
TGTGCCAGCAGAAGCGACAGGGGGAGCGAGCAGTACTTC
CASRSDRGSEQYF
>TRBJ2-2|-|TRBV5-6|-
TGTGCCAGCAGCGTCATGGCCTGGGGCCGGGCCGGGGAGCTGTTTTTT
CASSVMAWGRAGELFF
>TRBJ2-3|TRBD2|TRBV5-1|-
TGCGCCAGCAGGACGACAAGGGGAGGGGCAGATACGCAGTATTTT
CASRTTRGGADTQYF
>TRBJ2-7|TRBD1|TRBV7-2|-
TGTGCCAGCCGCCCGGGACAGGGGGGCGAGCAGTACTTC
CASRPGQGGEQYF
>TRBJ1-4|-|TRBV7-9|-
TGTGCCAGCAGCTTAGGATCCAGAACGATTAATGAAAAACTGTTTTTT
CASSLGSRTINEKLFF
>TRBJ2-3|-|TRBV3-1/TRBV3-2|-
TGTGCCAGCAGCCAAGCTTTAGACACAGATACGCAGTATTTT
CASSQALDTDTQYF
>TRBJ2-7|-|TRBV7-9|-
TGTGCCAGCAGCTTGGGGGGAACCTCCTACGAGCAGTACTTC
CASSLGGTSYEQYF
>TRBJ1-4|-|TRBV12-5|-
TGTGCTAGTGGTTTGGTCTCTAAGGACAGTTCTAATGAAAAACTGTTTTTT
CASGLVSKDSSNEKLFF
>TRBJ1-5|-|TRBV6-2/TRBV6-3|-
TGTGCCAGCAGTTATGTGGCTTTCAATCAGCCCCAGCATTTT
CASSYVAFNQPQHF